This T cell receptor beta chain was recovered during a study of molecular identifiers for immune sequencing clone quantification. This clonotype occurred many times. MiXCR was run by TCRdb on the PCR reads, yielding one entry per CDR3 protein. The sample lists 490,000 or so distinct CDR3 sequences, over 20% occurring once. Libraries used roughly 20,000 to 1,000,000 sorted naive CD8 T cells and 10%, 30% or 50% RNA input. The authors sorted naive CD8 T cells as CD8+CD4-CCR7+CD45RA+. Trimming took off 4 bases at V and 2 bases at J, with 10 bases between the two ends. Germline lookup yields CDR1 SGHDT and CDR2 YYEEEE. There are 14 residues in the CDR3.

The sample comprised naive CD8+ T cells from blood, with Jurkat cell RNA spiked in. The subset is: FACS-sorted CD8+CD4-CCR7+CD45RA+ naive T cells. The chain carries TRBV5-6 and TRBJ2-1; the D is unclear. The TCR was taken from a human donor in good health. Some libraries in this study had Jurkat cell RNA spiked in. For the CDR3, the DNA is TGTGCCAGCAGCCCCGTGGGCCCCTACAATGAGCAGTTCTTC. Translated, it gives CASSPVGPYNEQFF.